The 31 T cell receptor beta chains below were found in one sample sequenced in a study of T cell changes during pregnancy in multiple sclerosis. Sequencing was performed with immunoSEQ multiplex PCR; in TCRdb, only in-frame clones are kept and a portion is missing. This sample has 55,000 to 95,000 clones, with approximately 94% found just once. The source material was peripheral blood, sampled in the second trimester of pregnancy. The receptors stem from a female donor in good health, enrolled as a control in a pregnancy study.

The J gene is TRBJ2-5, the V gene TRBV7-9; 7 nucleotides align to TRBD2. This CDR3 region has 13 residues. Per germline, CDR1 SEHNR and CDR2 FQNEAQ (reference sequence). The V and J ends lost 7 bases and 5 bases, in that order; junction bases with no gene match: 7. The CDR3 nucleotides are TGTGCCAGCACCTTGAGCGGGATGGAGACCCAGTACTTC. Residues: CASTLSGMETQYF.

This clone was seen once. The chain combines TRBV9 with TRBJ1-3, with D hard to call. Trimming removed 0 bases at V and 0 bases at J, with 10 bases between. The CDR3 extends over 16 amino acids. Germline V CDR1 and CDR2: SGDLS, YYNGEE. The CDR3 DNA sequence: TGTGCCAGCAGCGTAGGGCTTGAGCGCTCTGGAAACACCATATATTTT. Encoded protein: CASSVGLERSGNTIYF.

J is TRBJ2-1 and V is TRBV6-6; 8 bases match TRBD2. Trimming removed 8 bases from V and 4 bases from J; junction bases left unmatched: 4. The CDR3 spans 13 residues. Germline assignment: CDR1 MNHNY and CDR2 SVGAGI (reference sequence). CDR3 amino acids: CASARGGYNEQFF. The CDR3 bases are TGTGCCAGCGCCCGGGGGGGGTACAATGAGCAGTTCTTC.

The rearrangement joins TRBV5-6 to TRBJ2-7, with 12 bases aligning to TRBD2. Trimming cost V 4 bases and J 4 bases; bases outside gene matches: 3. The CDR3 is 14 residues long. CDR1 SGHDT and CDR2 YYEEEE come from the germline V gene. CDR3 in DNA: TGTGCCAGCAGCCAGGGACTAGCGGGTTACGAGCAGTACTTC. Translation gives CASSQGLAGYEQYF.

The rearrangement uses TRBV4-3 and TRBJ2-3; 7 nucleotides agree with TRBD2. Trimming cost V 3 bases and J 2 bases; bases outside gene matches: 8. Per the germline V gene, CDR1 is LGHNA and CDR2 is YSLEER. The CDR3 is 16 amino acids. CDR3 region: CASSHDYGGNTDTQYF. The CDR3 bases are TGCGCCAGCAGCCACGACTACGGGGGGAACACAGATACGCAGTATTTT.

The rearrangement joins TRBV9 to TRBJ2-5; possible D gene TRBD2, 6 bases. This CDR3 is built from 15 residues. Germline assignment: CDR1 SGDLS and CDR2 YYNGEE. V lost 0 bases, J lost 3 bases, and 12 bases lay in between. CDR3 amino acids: CASSVEAGWEETQYF. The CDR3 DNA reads TGTGCCAGCAGCGTAGAGGCGGGATGGGAAGAGACCCAGTACTTC. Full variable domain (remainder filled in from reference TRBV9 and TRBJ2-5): DSGVTQTPKHLITATGQRVTLRCSPRSGDLSVYWYQQSLDQGLQFLIQYYNGEERAKGNILERFSAQQFPDLHSELNLSSLELGDSALYFCASSVEAGWEETQYFGPGTRLLVL.

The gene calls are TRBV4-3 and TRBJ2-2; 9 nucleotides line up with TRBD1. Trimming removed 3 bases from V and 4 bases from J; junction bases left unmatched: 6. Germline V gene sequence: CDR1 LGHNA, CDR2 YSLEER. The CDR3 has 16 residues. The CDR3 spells CASSHLRDRATGELFF. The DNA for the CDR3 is TGCGCCAGCAGCCACCTCCGGGACAGGGCCACCGGGGAGCTGTTTTTT.

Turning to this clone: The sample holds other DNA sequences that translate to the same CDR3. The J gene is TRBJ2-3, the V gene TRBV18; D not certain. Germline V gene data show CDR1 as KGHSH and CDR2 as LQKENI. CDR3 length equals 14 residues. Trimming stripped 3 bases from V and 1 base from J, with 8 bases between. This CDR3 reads CASSPRRGTDTQYF. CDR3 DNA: TGTGCCAGCTCACCTCGCCGAGGCACAGATACGCAGTATTTT.

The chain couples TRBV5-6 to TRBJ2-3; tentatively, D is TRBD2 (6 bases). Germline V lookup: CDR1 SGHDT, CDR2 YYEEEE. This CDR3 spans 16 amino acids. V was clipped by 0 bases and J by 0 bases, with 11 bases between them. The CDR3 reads CASSLASGSSTDTQYF. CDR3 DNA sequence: TGTGCCAGCAGCTTGGCGAGCGGGTCTAGCACAGATACGCAGTATTTT.

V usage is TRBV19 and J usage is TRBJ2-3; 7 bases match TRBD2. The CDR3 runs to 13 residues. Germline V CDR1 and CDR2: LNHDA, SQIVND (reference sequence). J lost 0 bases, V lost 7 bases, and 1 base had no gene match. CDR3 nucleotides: TGTGCCAGTAATAGCGGGAGCACAGATACGCAGTATTTT. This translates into CASNSGSTDTQYF.

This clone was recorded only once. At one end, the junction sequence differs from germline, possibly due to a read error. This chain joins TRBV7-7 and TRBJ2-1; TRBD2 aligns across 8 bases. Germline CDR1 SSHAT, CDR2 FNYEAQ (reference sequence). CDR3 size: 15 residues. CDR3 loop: CASSLQRGPLNEQFF. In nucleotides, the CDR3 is TGTGCTAGCAGCCTCCAGCGGGGGCCACTTAATGAGCAGTTCTTC.

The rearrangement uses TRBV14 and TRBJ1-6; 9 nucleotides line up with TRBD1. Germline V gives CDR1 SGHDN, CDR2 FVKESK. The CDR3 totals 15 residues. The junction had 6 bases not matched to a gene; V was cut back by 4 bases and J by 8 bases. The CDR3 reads CASSRRTGVYSPLHF. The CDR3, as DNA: TGTGCCAGCAGCCGACGGACAGGGGTCTATTCACCCCTCCACTTT.

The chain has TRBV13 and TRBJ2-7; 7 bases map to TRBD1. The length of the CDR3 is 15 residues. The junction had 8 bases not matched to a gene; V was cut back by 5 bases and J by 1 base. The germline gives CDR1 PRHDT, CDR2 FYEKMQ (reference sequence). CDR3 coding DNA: TGTGCCAGCAGCCCCGGAAAGACAGGGTCCTACGAGCAGTACTTC. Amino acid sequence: CASSPGKTGSYEQYF.

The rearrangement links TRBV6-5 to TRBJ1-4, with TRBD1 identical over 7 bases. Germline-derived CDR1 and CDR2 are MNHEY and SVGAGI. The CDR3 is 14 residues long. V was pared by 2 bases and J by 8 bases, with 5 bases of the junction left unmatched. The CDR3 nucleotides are TGTGCCAGCAGTTACGGAGGGGGCCGGGAAAAACTGTTTTTT. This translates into CASSYGGGREKLFF.

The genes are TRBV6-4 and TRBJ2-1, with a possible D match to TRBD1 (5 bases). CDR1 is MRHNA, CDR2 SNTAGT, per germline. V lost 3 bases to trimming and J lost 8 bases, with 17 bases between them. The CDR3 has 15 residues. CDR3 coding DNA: TGTGCCAGCAGTGAAGGGGTCGGTCCCCTCGATGAGCAGTTCTTC. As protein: CASSEGVGPLDEQFF.

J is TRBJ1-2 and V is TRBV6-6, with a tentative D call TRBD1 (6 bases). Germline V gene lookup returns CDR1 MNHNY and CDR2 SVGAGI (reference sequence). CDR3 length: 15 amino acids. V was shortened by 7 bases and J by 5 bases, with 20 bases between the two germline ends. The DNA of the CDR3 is TGTGCCAGCACCGTAAACCCCAGGGGCGGATATGGCTACACCTTC. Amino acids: CASTVNPRGGYGYTF.

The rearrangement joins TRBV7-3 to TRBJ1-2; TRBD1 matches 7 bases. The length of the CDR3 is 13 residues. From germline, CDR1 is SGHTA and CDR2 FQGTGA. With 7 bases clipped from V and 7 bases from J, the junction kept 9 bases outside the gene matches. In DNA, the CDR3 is TGTGCCAGCAACGCCGACAGGGCGGGTGGCTACACCTTC. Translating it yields CASNADRAGGYTF.

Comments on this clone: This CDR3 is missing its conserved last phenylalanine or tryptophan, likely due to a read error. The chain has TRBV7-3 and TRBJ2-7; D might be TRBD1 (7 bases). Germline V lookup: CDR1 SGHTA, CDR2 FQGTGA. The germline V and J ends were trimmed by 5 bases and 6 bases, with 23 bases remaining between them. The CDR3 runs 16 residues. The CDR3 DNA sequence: TGTGCCAGCAGCCACGTCGTAGGACAGGAGGGCGCCGAGCAGTACCTC. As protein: CASSHVVGQEGAEQYL.

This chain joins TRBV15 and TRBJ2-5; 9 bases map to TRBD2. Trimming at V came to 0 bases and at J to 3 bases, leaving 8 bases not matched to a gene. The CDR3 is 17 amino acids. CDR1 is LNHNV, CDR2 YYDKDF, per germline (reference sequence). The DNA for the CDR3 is TGTGCCACCAGCAGAGATACCGTTGGCGGGGGGGAAGAGACCCAGTACTTC. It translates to CATSRDTVGGGEETQYF.

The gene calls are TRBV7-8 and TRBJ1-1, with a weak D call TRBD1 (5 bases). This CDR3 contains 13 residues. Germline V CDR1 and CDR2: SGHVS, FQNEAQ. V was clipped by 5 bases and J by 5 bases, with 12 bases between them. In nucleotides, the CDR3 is TGTGCCAGCAGCGTACAGGATATAACTGAAGCTTTCTTT. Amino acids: CASSVQDITEAFF.

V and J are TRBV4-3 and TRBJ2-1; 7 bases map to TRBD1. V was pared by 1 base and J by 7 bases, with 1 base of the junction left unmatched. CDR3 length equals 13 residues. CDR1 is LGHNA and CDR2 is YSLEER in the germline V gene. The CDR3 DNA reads TGCGCCAGCAGCCAAGGGACAGGTAATGAGCAGTTCTTC. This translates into CASSQGTGNEQFF.

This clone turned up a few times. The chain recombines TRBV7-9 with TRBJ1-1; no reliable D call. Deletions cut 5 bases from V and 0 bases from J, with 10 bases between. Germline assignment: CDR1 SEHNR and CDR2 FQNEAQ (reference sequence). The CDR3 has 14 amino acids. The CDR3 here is CASSPVYVNTEAFF. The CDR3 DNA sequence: TGTGCCAGCAGCCCAGTTTACGTGAACACTGAAGCTTTCTTT. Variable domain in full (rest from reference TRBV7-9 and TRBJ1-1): DTGVSQNPRHKITKRGQNVTFRCDPISEHNRLYWYRQTLGQGPEFLTYFQNEAQLEKSRLLSDRFSAERPKGSFSTLEIQRTEQGDSAMYLCASSPVYVNTEAFFGQGTRLTVV.

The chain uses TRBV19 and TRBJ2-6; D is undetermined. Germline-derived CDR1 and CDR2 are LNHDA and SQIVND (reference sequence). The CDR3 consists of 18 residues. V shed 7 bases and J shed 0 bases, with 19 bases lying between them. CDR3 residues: CASTSQNAGLSGANVLTF. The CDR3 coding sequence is TGTGCCAGTACCTCTCAAAATGCAGGTCTCTCTGGGGCCAACGTCCTGACTTTC. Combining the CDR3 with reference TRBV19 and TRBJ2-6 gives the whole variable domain DGGITQSPKYLFRKEGQNVTLSCEQNLNHDAMYWYRQDPGQGLRLIYYSQIVNDFQKGDIAEGYSVSREKKESFPLTVTSAQKNPTAFYLCASTSQNAGLSGANVLTFGAGSRLTVL.

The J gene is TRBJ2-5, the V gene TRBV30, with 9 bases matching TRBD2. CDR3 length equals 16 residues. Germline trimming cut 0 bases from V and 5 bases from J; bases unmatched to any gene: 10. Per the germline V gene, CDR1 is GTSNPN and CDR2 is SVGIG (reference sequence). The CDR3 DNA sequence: TGTGCCTGGAGTGTACGGCTAGCGGGGAGGGCGGAGACCCAGTACTTC. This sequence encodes CAWSVRLAGRAETQYF.

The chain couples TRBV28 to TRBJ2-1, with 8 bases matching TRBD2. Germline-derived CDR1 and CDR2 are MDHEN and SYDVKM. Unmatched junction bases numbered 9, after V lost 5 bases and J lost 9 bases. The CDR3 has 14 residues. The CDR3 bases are TGTGCCAGCAGTCCCCCCCGGGGGGGCAGTGAGCAGTTCTTC. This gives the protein CASSPPRGGSEQFF.

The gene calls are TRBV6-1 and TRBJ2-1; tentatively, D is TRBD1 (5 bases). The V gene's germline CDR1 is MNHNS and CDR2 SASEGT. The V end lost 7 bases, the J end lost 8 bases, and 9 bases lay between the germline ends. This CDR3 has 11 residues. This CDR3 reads CASTPGYEQFF. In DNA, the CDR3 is TGTGCCAGCACTCCAGGGTATGAGCAGTTCTTC.

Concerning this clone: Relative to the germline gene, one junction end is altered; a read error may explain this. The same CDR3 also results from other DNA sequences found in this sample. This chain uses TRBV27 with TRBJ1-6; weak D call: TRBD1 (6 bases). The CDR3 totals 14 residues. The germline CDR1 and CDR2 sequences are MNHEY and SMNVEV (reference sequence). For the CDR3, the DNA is TGTGCCAGCAGTTCCGGACAGCAAAATTCACCCCTCCATTTT. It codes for CASSSGQQNSPLHF.

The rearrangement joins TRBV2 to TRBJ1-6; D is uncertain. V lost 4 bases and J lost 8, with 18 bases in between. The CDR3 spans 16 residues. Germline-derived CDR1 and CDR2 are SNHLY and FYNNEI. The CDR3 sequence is CASSGWQVGQDSPLHF. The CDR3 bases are TGTGCCAGCAGTGGTTGGCAGGTCGGTCAGGATTCACCCCTCCACTTT.

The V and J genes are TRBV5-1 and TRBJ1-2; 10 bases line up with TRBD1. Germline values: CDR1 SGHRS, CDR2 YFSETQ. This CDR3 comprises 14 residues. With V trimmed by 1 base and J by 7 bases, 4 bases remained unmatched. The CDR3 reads CASSLWTGGSGYTF. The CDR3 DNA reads TGCGCCAGCAGCTTGTGGACAGGGGGGAGTGGCTACACCTTC.

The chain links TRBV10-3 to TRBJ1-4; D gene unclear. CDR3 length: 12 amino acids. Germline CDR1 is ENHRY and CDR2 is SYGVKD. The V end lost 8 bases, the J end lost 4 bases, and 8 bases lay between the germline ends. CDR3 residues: CAIRGNNEKLFF. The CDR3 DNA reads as TGTGCCATCCGGGGAAATAATGAAAAACTGTTTTTT.

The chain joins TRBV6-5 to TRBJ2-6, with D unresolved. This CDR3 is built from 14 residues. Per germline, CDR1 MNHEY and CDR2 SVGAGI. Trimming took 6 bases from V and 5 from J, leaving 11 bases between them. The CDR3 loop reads CASSSSDRANVLTF. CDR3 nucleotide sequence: TGTGCCAGCAGCTCTTCAGACAGGGCCAACGTCCTGACTTTC.